The T cell receptor beta chain under discussion was sequenced for a study of CD8 T cells in ankylosing spondylitis. Study results and limitations: One TCR beta motif, made up of under ten highly homologous variants, appeared characteristic of ankylosing spondylitis blood.

Germline-derived CDR1 and CDR2 are GTSNPN and SVGIG (reference sequence). The CDR3 is 16 residues long. V shed 0 bases, J shed 4 bases, and the junction held 8 bases outside the gene matches. In this sample, this clonotype turned up a few times. Its antigen is still unknown. TCRdb called the 5' RACE reads again in MiXCR, with one record for every CDR3 protein. In the table there are about 310,000 distinct CDR3 sequences, about 20% of which are singletons. This clonotype was sampled from a female donor with ankylosing spondylitis or in good health (not recorded which). This chain links TRBV30 with TRBJ2-1; 8 nucleotides match TRBD2. The sample consisted of blood, either unsorted or a sorted T cell fraction (not recorded which). The CDR3 loop is CAWSVLVAGSYNEQFF. CDR3 DNA sequence: TGTGCCTGGAGTGTACTGGTAGCGGGAAGTTACAATGAGCAGTTCTTC.